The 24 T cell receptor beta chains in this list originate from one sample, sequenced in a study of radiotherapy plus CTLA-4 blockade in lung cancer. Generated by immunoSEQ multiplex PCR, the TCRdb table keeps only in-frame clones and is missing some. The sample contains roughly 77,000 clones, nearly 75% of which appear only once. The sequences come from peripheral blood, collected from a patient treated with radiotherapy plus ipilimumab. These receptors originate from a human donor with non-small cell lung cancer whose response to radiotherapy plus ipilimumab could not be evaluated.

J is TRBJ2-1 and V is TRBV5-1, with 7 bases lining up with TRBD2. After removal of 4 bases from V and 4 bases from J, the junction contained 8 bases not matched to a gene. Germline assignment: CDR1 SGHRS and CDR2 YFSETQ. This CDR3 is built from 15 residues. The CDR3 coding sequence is TGCGCCAGCAGCCTAATTGGGGGGGGATACAATGAGCAGTTCTTC. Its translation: CASSLIGGGYNEQFF.

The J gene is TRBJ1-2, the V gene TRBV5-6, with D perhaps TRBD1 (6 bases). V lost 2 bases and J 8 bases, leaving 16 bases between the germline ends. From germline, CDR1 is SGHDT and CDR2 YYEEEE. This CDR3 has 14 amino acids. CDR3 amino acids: CASSLLGGGRGYTF. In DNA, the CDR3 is TGTGCCAGCAGCTTACTTGGGGGCGGACGAGGCTACACCTTC.

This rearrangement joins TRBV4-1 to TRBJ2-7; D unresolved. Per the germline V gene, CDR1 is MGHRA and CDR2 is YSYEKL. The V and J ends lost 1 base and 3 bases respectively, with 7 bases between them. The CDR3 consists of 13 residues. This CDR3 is CASSQVHFYEQYF. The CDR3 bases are TGCGCCAGCAGCCAAGTCCACTTCTACGAGCAGTACTTC.

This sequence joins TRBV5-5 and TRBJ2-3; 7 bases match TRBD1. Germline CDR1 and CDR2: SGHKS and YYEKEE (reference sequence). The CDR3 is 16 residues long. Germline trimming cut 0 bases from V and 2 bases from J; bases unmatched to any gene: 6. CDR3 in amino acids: CASSLEAGGFTDTQYF. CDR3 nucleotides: TGTGCCAGCAGCTTGGAAGCAGGGGGATTCACAGATACGCAGTATTTT.

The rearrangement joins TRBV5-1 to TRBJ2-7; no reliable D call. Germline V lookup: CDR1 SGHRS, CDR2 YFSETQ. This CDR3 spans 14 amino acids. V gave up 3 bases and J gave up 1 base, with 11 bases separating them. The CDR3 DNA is TGCGCCAGCAGCTCCGTGACTCATTCCTACGAGCAGTACTTC. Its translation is CASSSVTHSYEQYF.

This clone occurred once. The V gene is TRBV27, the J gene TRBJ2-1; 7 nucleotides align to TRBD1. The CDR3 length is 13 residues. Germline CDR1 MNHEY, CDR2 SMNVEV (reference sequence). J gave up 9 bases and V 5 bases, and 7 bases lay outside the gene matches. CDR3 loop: CASSKTGVSEQFF. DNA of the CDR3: TGTGCCAGCAGTAAAACAGGGGTGAGTGAGCAGTTCTTC.

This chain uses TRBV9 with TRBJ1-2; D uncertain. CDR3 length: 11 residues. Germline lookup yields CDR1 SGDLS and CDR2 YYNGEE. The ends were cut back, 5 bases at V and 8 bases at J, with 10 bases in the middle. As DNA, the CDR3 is TGTGCCAGCAGGACGGGTGTGGGCTACACCTTC. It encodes CASRTGVGYTF.

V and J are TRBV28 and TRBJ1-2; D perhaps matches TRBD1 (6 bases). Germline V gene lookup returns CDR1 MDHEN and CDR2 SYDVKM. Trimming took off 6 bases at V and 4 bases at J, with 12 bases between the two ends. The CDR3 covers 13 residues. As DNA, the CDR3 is TGTGCCAGCAGCTACAGGGTAACCTATGGCTACACCTTC. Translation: CASSYRVTYGYTF.

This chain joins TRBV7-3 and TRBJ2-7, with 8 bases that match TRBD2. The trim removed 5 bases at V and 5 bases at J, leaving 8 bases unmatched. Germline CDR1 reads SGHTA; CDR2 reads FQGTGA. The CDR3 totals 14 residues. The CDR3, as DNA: TGTGCCAGCAGCCCAGGACTAGCTGGCGACGAGCAGTACTTC. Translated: CASSPGLAGDEQYF. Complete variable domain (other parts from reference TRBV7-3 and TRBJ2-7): GAGVSQTPSNKVTEKGKYVELRCDPISGHTALYWYRQSLGQGPEFLIYFQGTGAADDSGLPNDRFFAVRPEGSVSTLKIQRTERGDSAVYLCASSPGLAGDEQYFGPGTRLTVT.

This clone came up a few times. The CDR3, as DNA: TGCAGCGTACTGGACAGGGGGACCTACGAGCAGTACTTC. It yields the protein CSVLDRGTYEQYF. The chain recombines TRBV29-1 with TRBJ2-7; 10 bases fit TRBD1. The CDR3 loop spans 13 amino acids. CDR1 and CDR2 from the germline V gene are SQVTM and ANQGSEA. The V and J ends lost 6 bases and 2 bases, in that order; junction bases with no gene match: 4.

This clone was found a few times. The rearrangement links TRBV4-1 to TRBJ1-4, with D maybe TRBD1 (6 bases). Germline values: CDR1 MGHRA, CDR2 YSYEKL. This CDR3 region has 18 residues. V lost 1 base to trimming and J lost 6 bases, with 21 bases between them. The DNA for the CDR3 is TGCGCCAGCAGCCAAGGATCCGTAGTCGGGACAACCCATGAAAAACTGTTTTTT. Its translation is CASSQGSVVGTTHEKLFF.

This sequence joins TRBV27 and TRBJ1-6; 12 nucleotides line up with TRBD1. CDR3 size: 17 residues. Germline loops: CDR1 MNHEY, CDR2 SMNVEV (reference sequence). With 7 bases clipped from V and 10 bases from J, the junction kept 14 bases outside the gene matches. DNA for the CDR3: TGTGCCAGCAAAGGGGACAGGGGGCAAGGGCGAGGATCACCCCTCCACTTT. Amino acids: CASKGDRGQGRGSPLHF.

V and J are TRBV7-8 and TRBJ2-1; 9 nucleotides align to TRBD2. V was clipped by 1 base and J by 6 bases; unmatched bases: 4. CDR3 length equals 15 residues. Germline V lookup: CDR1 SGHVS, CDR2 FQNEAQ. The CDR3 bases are TGTGCCAGCAGCTTAGTCGGAGCGGGAGGCAATGAGCAGTTCTTC. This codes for CASSLVGAGGNEQFF.

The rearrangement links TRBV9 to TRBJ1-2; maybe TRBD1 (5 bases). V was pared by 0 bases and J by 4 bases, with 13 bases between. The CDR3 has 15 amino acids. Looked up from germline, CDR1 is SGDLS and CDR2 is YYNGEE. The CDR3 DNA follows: TGTGCCAGCAGCGTAGGGGACTGGCGCAGCTATGGCTACACCTTC. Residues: CASSVGDWRSYGYTF. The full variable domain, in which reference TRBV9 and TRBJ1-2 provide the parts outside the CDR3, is DSGVTQTPKHLITATGQRVTLRCSPRSGDLSVYWYQQSLDQGLQFLIQYYNGEERAKGNILERFSAQQFPDLHSELNLSSLELGDSALYFCASSVGDWRSYGYTFGSGTRLTVV.

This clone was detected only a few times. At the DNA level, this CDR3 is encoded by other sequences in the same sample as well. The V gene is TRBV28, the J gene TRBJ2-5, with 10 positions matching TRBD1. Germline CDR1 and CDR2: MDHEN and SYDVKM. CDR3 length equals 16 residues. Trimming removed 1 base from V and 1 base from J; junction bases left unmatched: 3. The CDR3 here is CASSLLGTGAQETQYF. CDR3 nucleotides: TGTGCCAGCAGTTTATTGGGGACAGGGGCCCAAGAGACCCAGTACTTC.

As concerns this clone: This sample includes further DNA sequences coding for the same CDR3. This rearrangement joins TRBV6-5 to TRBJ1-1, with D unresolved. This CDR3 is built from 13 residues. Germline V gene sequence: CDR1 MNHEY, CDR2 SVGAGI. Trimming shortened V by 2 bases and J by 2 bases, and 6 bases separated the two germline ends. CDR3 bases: TGTGCCAGCAGTTACCGGGGAAACACTGAAGCTTTCTTT. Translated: CASSYRGNTEAFF.

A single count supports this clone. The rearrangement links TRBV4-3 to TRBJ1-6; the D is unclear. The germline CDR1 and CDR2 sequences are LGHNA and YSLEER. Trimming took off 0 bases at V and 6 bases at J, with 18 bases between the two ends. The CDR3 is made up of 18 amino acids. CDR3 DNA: TGCGCCAGCAGCCAAGATGCCCCGCGGGGAGACCTTAATTCACCCCTCCACTTT. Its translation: CASSQDAPRGDLNSPLHF.

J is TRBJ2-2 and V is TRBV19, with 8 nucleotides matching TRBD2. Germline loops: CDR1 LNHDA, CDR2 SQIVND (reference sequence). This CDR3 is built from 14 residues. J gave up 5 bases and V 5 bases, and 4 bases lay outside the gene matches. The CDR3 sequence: CASSPRLATGELFF. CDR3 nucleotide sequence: TGTGCCAGTAGTCCCCGACTAGCGACCGGGGAGCTGTTTTTT. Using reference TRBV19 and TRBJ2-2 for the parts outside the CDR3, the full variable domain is DGGITQSPKYLFRKEGQNVTLSCEQNLNHDAMYWYRQDPGQGLRLIYYSQIVNDFQKGDIAEGYSVSREKKESFPLTVTSAQKNPTAFYLCASSPRLATGELFFGEGSRLTVL.

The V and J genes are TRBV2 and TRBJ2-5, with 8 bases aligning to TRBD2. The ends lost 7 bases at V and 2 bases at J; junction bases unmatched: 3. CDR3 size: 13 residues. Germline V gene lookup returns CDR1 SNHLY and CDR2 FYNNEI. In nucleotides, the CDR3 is TGTGCCAGCAACAGCGGGGGTCAAGAGACCCAGTACTTC. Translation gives CASNSGGQETQYF.

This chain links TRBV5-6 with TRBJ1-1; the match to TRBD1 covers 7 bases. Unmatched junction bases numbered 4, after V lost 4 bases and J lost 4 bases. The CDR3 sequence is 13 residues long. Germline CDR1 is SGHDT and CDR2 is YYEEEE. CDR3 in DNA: TGTGCCAGCAGCCGACAGGGTGCCACTGAAGCTTTCTTT. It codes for CASSRQGATEAFF.

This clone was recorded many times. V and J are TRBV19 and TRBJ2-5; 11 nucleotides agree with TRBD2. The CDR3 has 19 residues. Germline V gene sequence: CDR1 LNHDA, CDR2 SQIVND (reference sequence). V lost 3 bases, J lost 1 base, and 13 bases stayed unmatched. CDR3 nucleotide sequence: TGTGCCAGTAGTATCTCTGGTCGATCTAGCGGGGGGTCCCAAGAGACCCAGTACTTC. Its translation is CASSISGRSSGGSQETQYF. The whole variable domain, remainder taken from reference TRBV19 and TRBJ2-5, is DGGITQSPKYLFRKEGQNVTLSCEQNLNHDAMYWYRQDPGQGLRLIYYSQIVNDFQKGDIAEGYSVSREKKESFPLTVTSAQKNPTAFYLCASSISGRSSGGSQETQYFGPGTRLLVL.

CDR3 amino acids: CASSYGTNRETQYF. The CDR3 nucleotides are TGCGCCAGCAGCTACGGGACAAACAGGGAGACCCAGTACTTC. This chain uses TRBV5-1 with TRBJ2-5, with D tentatively TRBD1 (6 bases). V was pared by 3 bases and J by 5 bases, with 14 bases between. Looked up from germline, CDR1 is SGHRS and CDR2 is YFSETQ. This CDR3 is built from 14 residues.

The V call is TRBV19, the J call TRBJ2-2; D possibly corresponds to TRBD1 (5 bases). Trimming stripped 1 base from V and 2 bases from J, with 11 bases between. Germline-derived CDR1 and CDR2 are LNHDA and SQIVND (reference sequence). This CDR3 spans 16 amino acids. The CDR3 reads CASSIGPRANTGELFF. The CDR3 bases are TGTGCCAGTAGTATAGGTCCCAGGGCCAACACCGGGGAGCTGTTTTTT.

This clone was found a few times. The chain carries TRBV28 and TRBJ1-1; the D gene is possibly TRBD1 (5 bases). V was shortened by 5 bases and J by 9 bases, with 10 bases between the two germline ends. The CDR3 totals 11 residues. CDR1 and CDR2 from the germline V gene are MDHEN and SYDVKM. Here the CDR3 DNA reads TGTGCCAGCAGTCCCGACAGACAAGCTTTCTTT. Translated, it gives CASSPDRQAFF.